Listed below are T cell receptor beta chains from one sample, sequenced in a study of identical twins. MiXCR, run by TCRdb on the 5' RACE reads, gives a single entry per CDR3 protein. The sample shows 400,000 to 600,000 distinct CDR3 sequences, 20% to 25% of them seen only once. These sequences were also reported in another study, on yellow fever vaccine responses in identical twins.

The specimen sequenced was CD4+ T cells sorted from blood. The receptors stem from a woman in her late teens or twenties in good health. CDR3s include the opening cysteine and the closing phenylalanine or tryptophan. The D gene is left open where the match is weak. The size entry is marked missing in some rows and otherwise reads once, few, many or a size class.

.,TRBV28,TRBJ2-7,TRBD2,CASWTSEVPYEQYF,TGTGCCAGCTGGACTAGCGAAGTTCCCTACGAGCAGTACTTC
few,TRBV20-1,TRBJ2-7,.,CSPARGDYEQYF,TGCAGTCCCGCGAGGGGGGACTACGAGCAGTACTTC
.,TRBV12-3/TRBV12-4,TRBJ1-1,.,CASSLALGRTEAFF,TGTGCCAGCAGTTTAGCGCTGGGTCGCACTGAAGCTTTCTTT
many,TRBV5-1,TRBJ1-5,.,CASSLNVGQPQHF,TGCGCCAGCAGCTTGAACGTAGGTCAGCCCCAGCATTTT
few,TRBV10-3,TRBJ2-1,TRBD2,CAIKGLAALNEQFF,TGTGCCATCAAGGGACTAGCGGCTCTTAATGAGCAGTTCTTC
.,TRBV20-1,TRBJ1-1,.,CSSAKGGLMNTEAFF,TGCAGTTCAGCGAAGGGAGGCTTGATGAACACTGAAGCTTTCTTT
.,TRBV6-1,TRBJ2-5,.,CASSGVGQPPETQYF,TGTGCCAGCAGTGGAGTCGGACAGCCCCCAGAGACCCAGTACTTC
few,TRBV7-8,TRBJ1-1,.,CASSLAGRTGTEAFF,TGTGCCAGCAGCTTAGCGGGCAGGACGGGCACTGAAGCTTTCTTT
.,TRBV7-2,TRBJ1-1,.,CASLAGKGHTEAFF,TGTGCCAGCCTTGCAGGGAAGGGCCACACTGAAGCTTTCTTT
few,TRBV5-5,TRBJ1-1,TRBD1,CASSLGQGKMNTEAFF,TGTGCCAGCAGCTTGGGACAGGGTAAAATGAACACTGAAGCTTTCTTT
few,TRBV28,TRBJ2-3,.,CASSTDTTDTQYF,TGTGCCAGCAGTACGGACACCACAGATACGCAGTATTTT
few,TRBV12-3/TRBV12-4,TRBJ2-5,.,CASSPPGWVQYF,TGTGCCAGCAGTCCCCCGGGGTGGGTCCAGTACTTC
.,TRBV29-1,TRBJ2-7,.,CSVGGAASRPYEQYF,TGCAGCGTTGGGGGGGCAGCCTCCCGGCCCTACGAGCAGTACTTC
few,TRBV5-1,TRBJ2-3,TRBD2,CASSSTGTSGRGQADTQYF,TGCGCCAGCAGCTCCACCGGGACTAGCGGGAGAGGTCAGGCTGATACGCAGTATTTT
.,TRBV2,TRBJ2-1,.,CASRASDNEQFF,TGTGCCAGCAGGGCATCGGACAATGAGCAGTTCTTC
few,TRBV7-9,TRBJ2-4,TRBD2,CASSDSGTKNIQYF,TGTGCCAGCAGTGACAGCGGGACCAAAAACATTCAGTACTTC
few,TRBV10-3,TRBJ2-7,.,CAISRGHDEQYF,TGTGCCATCAGTAGGGGTCATGACGAGCAGTACTTC
.,TRBV20-1,TRBJ2-1,.,CSATRGNAQFF,TGCAGTGCTACCCGGGGTAATGCACAGTTCTTC
.,TRBV18,TRBJ2-4,.,CASSPARAGIQYF,TGTGCCAGCTCACCTGCCCGGGCCGGCATTCAGTACTTC
.,TRBV12-3/TRBV12-4,TRBJ2-5,.,CASTTPPETQYF,TGTGCCAGCACCACTCCGCCAGAGACCCAGTACTTC
few,TRBV12-3/TRBV12-4,TRBJ2-5,.,CASSAYFRPQETLYF,TGTGCCAGCAGCGCCTACTTCAGACCGCAAGAGACCCTGTACTTC
many,TRBV5-1,TRBJ2-1,TRBD2,CASSLVLAGGYNEQFF,TGCGCCAGCAGCTTGGTGTTGGCGGGAGGGTACAATGAGCAGTTCTTC
few,TRBV12-3/TRBV12-4,TRBJ2-1,TRBD2,CASSLRTGGPGEQFF,TGTGCCAGCAGTTTACGAACGGGAGGGCCGGGTGAGCAGTTCTTC
.,TRBV20-1,TRBJ2-1,TRBD2,CSARRDGLAENNEQFF,TGCAGTGCTAGAAGGGACGGGCTAGCGGAAAACAATGAGCAGTTCTTC
.,TRBV24-1,TRBJ2-1,TRBD1,CATSDLGSRTGRNEQFF,TGTGCCACCAGTGATTTAGGTTCGAGGACAGGGAGGAATGAGCAGTTCTTC
few,TRBV5-6,TRBJ2-7,TRBD1,CASSPKDRGWSYEQYF,TGTGCCAGCAGCCCCAAAGACAGGGGGTGGTCCTACGAGCAGTACTTC
.,TRBV12-3/TRBV12-4,TRBJ1-1,.,CASSLPPWTFTNTEAFF,TGTGCCAGCAGTTTACCTCCATGGACCTTTACGAACACTGAAGCTTTCTTT
.,TRBV6-4,TRBJ2-3,TRBD2,CASSGLAGTDTQYF,TGTGCCAGCAGCGGCCTAGCGGGAACAGATACGCAGTATTTT
.,TRBV2,TRBJ1-5,.,CASSELAGGNQPQHF,TGTGCCAGCAGTGAATTGGCAGGTGGTAATCAGCCCCAGCATTTT
.,TRBV7-9,TRBJ2-6,.,CASSRGASGANVLTF,TGTGCCAGCAGCCGAGGGGCCTCTGGGGCCAACGTCCTGACTTTC
.,TRBV7-3,TRBJ2-1,.,CASSLLPPGGWAGNEQFF,TGTGCCAGCAGCTTATTGCCCCCTGGTGGTTGGGCGGGCAATGAGCAGTTCTTC
.,TRBV7-9,TRBJ2-7,.,CASSLELPYEQYF,TGTGCCAGCAGCTTAGAACTGCCCTACGAGCAGTACTTC
.,TRBV28,TRBJ2-3,.,CASSDPTASSTADTQYF,TGTGCCAGCAGCGATCCCACCGCTAGTAGCACAGCAGATACGCAGTATTTT
.,TRBV11-2,TRBJ2-7,.,CASSLHPSEQYF,TGTGCCAGCAGCTTACACCCGAGCGAGCAGTACTTC
few,TRBV12-3/TRBV12-4,TRBJ2-2,.,CASSPQGPVAGELFF,TGTGCCAGCAGTCCCCAGGGACCGGTGGCCGGGGAGCTGTTTTTT
.,TRBV10-3,TRBJ2-2,.,CAIIDGPNTGELFF,TGTGCCATCATAGACGGTCCTAACACCGGGGAGCTGTTTTTT
.,TRBV5-1,TRBJ2-5,.,CASSLTSPKETQYF,TGCGCCAGCAGCTTAACTAGCCCAAAAGAGACCCAGTACTTC
few,TRBV5-1,TRBJ2-1,.,CASSPGGGTHNEQFF,TGCGCCAGCAGCCCGGGTGGAGGGACCCACAATGAGCAGTTCTTC
.,TRBV25-1,TRBJ2-5,.,CASSPLLGGLETQYF,TGTGCCAGCAGTCCCCTTTTGGGGGGCTTAGAGACCCAGTACTTC
.,TRBV18,TRBJ1-1,TRBD1,CASSPTRGPDTEAFF,TGTGCCAGCTCACCAACGAGGGGGCCGGACACTGAAGCTTTCTTT
many,TRBV5-1,TRBJ2-1,.,CASSLGVNEQFF,TGCGCCAGCAGCTTGGGTGTTAATGAGCAGTTCTTC
.,TRBV28,TRBJ2-7,.,CATAFRGFYEQYF,TGTGCCACCGCCTTTAGAGGGTTCTACGAGCAGTACTTC
.,TRBV5-1,TRBJ2-5,.,CASSGGLKEETQYF,TGCGCCAGCAGCGGGGGACTGAAAGAAGAGACCCAGTACTTC
many,TRBV18,TRBJ2-3,.,CASSGTTTDTQYF,TGTGCCAGCTCAGGCACGACCACAGATACGCAGTATTTT
.,TRBV6-6,TRBJ2-5,.,CASSLAVGETQYF,TGTGCCAGCAGTTTAGCGGTCGGGGAGACCCAGTACTTC
.,TRBV2,TRBJ2-2,TRBD1,CASTADRVNTGELFF,TGTGCCAGCACCGCGGACAGGGTGAACACCGGGGAGCTGTTTTTT